This is a list of T cell receptor beta chains from one sample in a study of naive and memory T cell subsets. From the UMI-ligation and nested PCR reads, TCRdb called clonotypes with MiXCR, one entry per CDR3 protein. Here the sample spans about 150,000 distinct CDR3 sequences, roughly 23% being singletons. Input material: naive CD4+ T cells from blood. The receptors were gathered from a human donor in good health. The CDR3 runs from the conserved cysteine through the conserved F or W. Clone size is given for some rows only: seen once, a few or many times, or a class if the clone is expanded.

few	TRBV19	TRBJ2-4	CASSIPRTGGNIQYF
.	TRBV9	TRBJ2-3	CASSVGTGGGTDTQYF
.	TRBV5-5	TRBJ1-2	CASSPLVLGHGYTF
.	TRBV20-1	TRBJ1-3	CSAGGGSGNTIYF
.	TRBV20-1	TRBJ1-6	CSARSNYNSPLHF
.	TRBV27	TRBJ1-5	CASSLDNRLSNQPQHF
few	TRBV11-2	TRBJ1-1	CASKSSGGQMNTEAFF
.	TRBV7-8	TRBJ2-1	CASSYKNANEQFF
.	TRBV27	TRBJ1-1	CASSLLRGPAEAFF
.	TRBV29-1	TRBJ2-5	CSESIGTQETQYF
many	TRBV5-8	TRBJ1-4	CASSLTGKNEKLFF
.	TRBV28	TRBJ2-7	CASTSGTKYNEQYF
.	TRBV12-3/TRBV12-4	TRBJ2-3	CASRSLFGGGDTQYF
few	TRBV29-1	TRBJ1-1	CSVAREYTEAFF
.	TRBV20-1	TRBJ2-1	CSAVDTGGPYNEQFF
few	TRBV29-1	TRBJ2-3	CSVGLVDTQYF
.	TRBV24-1	TRBJ2-1	CATSDFASGRGDEQFF
.	TRBV12-3/TRBV12-4	TRBJ2-7	CASSPLSRGGHYEQYF
few	TRBV7-9	TRBJ1-5	CASSLGGGANQPQHF
.	TRBV28	TRBJ2-7	CASSSLVTASGTPYEQYF
few	TRBV29-1	TRBJ1-2	CSATGYYGYTF
.	TRBV24-1	TRBJ2-3	CATSDPARVADTQYF
.	TRBV6-2/TRBV6-3	TRBJ1-1	CASCRDTEAFF
.	TRBV7-2	TRBJ1-1	CASSFMFIGGNTEAFF